This record looks at one T cell receptor beta chain sequence and its context. The sample holds other DNA sequences that translate to the same CDR3. The sample belongs to a study of blood T cell repertoires in COVID-19. Only in-frame clones appear in the TCRdb table, and some are missing; sequencing was by immunoSEQ multiplex PCR. The sample lists 350,000 to 400,000 clones, approximately 87% occurring once. Researchers sorted participants into cohorts using their self-reported clinical history. J was trimmed by 4 bases and V by 4 bases; bases with no gene match: 4. The CDR3 is made up of 14 amino acids. Per germline, CDR1 SGHTA and CDR2 FQGTGA.

The chain employs TRBV7-3 and TRBJ2-3; 8 bases match TRBD2. The sequenced sample was PBMCs or T cells enriched from blood (not recorded which). This receptor was obtained from a woman aged 25 to 45 with acute COVID-19. DNA for the CDR3: TGTGCCAGCAGCTCCGGACTAGCCGCAGATACGCAGTATTTT. Encoded protein: CASSSGLAADTQYF.